Following are 12 T cell receptor beta chains from one sample sequenced in a study of blood T cell repertoires in COVID-19. Method: immunoSEQ multiplex PCR; TCRdb's copy keeps in-frame clones and lacks some. The sample comprises some 300,000 clones, approximately 89% of which are singletons, and 2.9% rests with the top ten. Sequenced: PBMCs or T cells enriched from blood (not recorded which). These receptors came from a woman aged 45-65 years who had been exposed to COVID-19.

This clone was seen once. The chain recombines TRBV21-1 with TRBJ2-1; the D call TRBD1 from the table was never checked on the DNA. TRBV21-1 counts as a pseudogene. CDR3 length equals 15 residues. DNA for the CDR3: TGTGCCAGCAGCAGCCGGGACAGGGACTACAATGAGCAGTTCTTC. Protein sequence: CASSSRDRDYNEQFF.

The chain links TRBV28 to TRBJ1-5, with unresolved D. This CDR3 has 15 amino acids. With 2 bases removed from V and 6 bases from J, the gap between germline ends came to 14 bases. The V gene's germline CDR1 is MDHEN and CDR2 SYDVKM. The CDR3 sequence is CASSLKGGVGQPQHF. Written as DNA, the CDR3 is TGTGCCAGCAGTTTAAAGGGCGGGGTTGGTCAGCCCCAGCATTTT.

This rearrangement joins TRBV6-2 or TRBV6-3 to TRBJ2-3; D possibly corresponds to TRBD2 (6 bases). Per germline, CDR1 MNHEY and CDR2 SVGEGT. V was cut by 2 bases and J by 0 bases, with 18 bases left in between. CDR3 length: 18 residues. CDR3 coding DNA: TGTGCCAGCAGTTACGCCGGACTACGTAGAGCCAGCACAGATACGCAGTATTTT. Translated, it gives CASSYAGLRRASTDTQYF.

This rearrangement joins TRBV19 to TRBJ2-3; 8 bases line up with TRBD1. J was trimmed by 4 bases and V by 4 bases; bases with no gene match: 7. Germline CDR1 is LNHDA and CDR2 is SQIVND (reference sequence). There are 15 residues in the CDR3. CDR3 DNA: TGTGCCAGTAGTACCCGACAGGGGCGCGCAGATACGCAGTATTTT. Residues: CASSTRQGRADTQYF.

The chain recombines TRBV2 with TRBJ1-4, with TRBD1 identical over 7 bases. Germline V lookup: CDR1 SNHLY, CDR2 FYNNEI. Trimming took 4 bases from V and 3 from J; bases not matched to a gene: 2. The CDR3 runs 14 residues. CDR3 in amino acids: CASSGQGSNEKLFF. The CDR3 DNA follows: TGTGCCAGCAGTGGACAGGGCTCTAATGAAAAACTGTTTTTT.

The V call is TRBV3-1 (or the pseudogene TRBV3-2), the J call TRBJ1-2; D uncertain. CDR1 is LGHDT and CDR2 is YNNKEL in the germline V gene (reference sequence). V was shortened by 0 bases and J by 7 bases, with 21 bases between the two germline ends. This CDR3 is built from 17 residues. The CDR3 region has the DNA TGTGCCAGCAGCCAAGATAGCAGTCGCAGGAGGAAGGGTGGCTACACCTTC. Its translation is CASSQDSSRRRKGGYTF.

The chain combines TRBV2 with TRBJ1-4, with 8 bases matching TRBD1. V shed 8 bases, J shed 5 bases, and the junction held 4 bases outside the gene matches. From germline, CDR1 is SNHLY and CDR2 FYNNEI. This CDR3 contains 13 residues. CDR3 region: CASGRQGNEKLFF. The CDR3 DNA reads as TGTGCCAGCGGGAGACAGGGGAATGAAAAACTGTTTTTT. The whole variable domain, filled in from reference TRBV2 and TRBJ1-4, reads EPEVTQTPSHQVTQMGQEVILRCVPISNHLYFYWYRQILGQKVEFLVSFYNNEISEKSEIFDDQFSVERPDGSNFTLKIRSTKLEDSAMYFCASGRQGNEKLFFGSGTQLSVL.

V and J are TRBV28 and TRBJ2-5, with D unresolved. The germline CDR1 and CDR2 sequences are MDHEN and SYDVKM. This CDR3 has 13 residues. With 5 bases removed from V and 8 bases from J, the gap between germline ends came to 15 bases. The chain's CDR3 is CASSLSPRGTQYF. The CDR3 coding sequence is TGTGCCAGCAGTCTCTCACCGCGTGGTACCCAGTACTTC.

The genes are TRBV4-1 and TRBJ1-5; unclear D gene. CDR1 is MGHRA and CDR2 is YSYEKL in the germline V gene. The CDR3 loop spans 16 amino acids. V was shortened by 3 bases and J by 0 bases, with 12 bases between the two germline ends. CDR3 loop: CASSHPSDYSNQPQHF. CDR3 nucleotide sequence: TGCGCCAGCAGCCACCCATCGGACTATAGCAATCAGCCCCAGCATTTT.

The V and J genes are TRBV4-2 and TRBJ2-5, with 9 bases lining up with TRBD2. Per the germline V gene, CDR1 is LGHNA and CDR2 is YNFKEQ. The CDR3 contains 15 residues. Trimming cost V 0 bases and J 5 bases; bases outside gene matches: 4. In DNA form, the CDR3 reads TGTGCCAGCAGCCAAGAGGCGGGGGGGCGTGAGACCCAGTACTTC. Protein sequence: CASSQEAGGRETQYF.

The gene calls are TRBV18 and TRBJ1-1; 7 nucleotides agree with TRBD1. CDR1 is KGHSH and CDR2 is LQKENI in the germline V gene. This CDR3 region has 15 residues. Unmatched junction bases numbered 7, after V lost 2 bases and J lost 4 bases. CDR3 sequence reads: CASSPRQGSGTEAFF. Written as DNA, the CDR3 is TGTGCCAGCTCACCAAGACAGGGTAGCGGCACTGAAGCTTTCTTT.

The chain has TRBV2 and TRBJ1-1, with 7 bases that match TRBD1. The CDR3 is 17 amino acids. Germline CDR1 is SNHLY and CDR2 is FYNNEI. Germline trimming cut 2 bases from V and 5 bases from J; bases unmatched to any gene: 14. The CDR3 is CASSESRQGSLGTEAFF. CDR3 nucleotide sequence: TGTGCCAGCAGTGAATCGAGACAGGGTAGCTTGGGGACTGAAGCTTTCTTT.